This paragraph reports one T cell receptor (beta chain). Assay: immunoSEQ multiplex PCR; the TCRdb copy retains only in-frame clones and omits some. The data hold fewer than 300,000 clones, with roughly 80% observed a single time. These data belong to a study of control samples from healthy donors and cancer patients. Trimming at V came to 0 bases and at J to 7 bases, leaving 8 bases not matched to a gene. The CDR3 has 16 amino acids. Germline loops: CDR1 MNHEY, CDR2 SMNVEV (reference sequence). The sequence was collected from a woman aged 55-69 years with lung cancer. This chain joins TRBV27 and TRBJ2-4; 8 bases are a match to TRBD1. The sequencing sample was made of PBMCs. As DNA, the CDR3 is TGTGCCAGCAGTTTATCGAGTCAGGGGGCGGGGAACATTCAGTACTTC. Encoded protein: CASSLSSQGAGNIQYF.